The 29 T cell receptor beta chains below come from one sample, sequenced in a study of cytomegalovirus exposure and HLA in healthy donors. Use of 60 Vbeta and 13 Jbeta primers characterized the PCR. This table comes from immunoSEQ multiplex PCR, and its TCRdb copy is limited to in-frame clones, with some not included. Among some 50,000 clones listed, 72% were seen once. Material for sequencing was PBMCs. These TCRs come from a woman aged 45-65 years in good health and CMV-seropositive.

This clone was detected a few times. CDR3 amino acids: CASSVVELAASTDTQYF. The CDR3, as DNA: TGTGCCAGCAGCGTAGTGGAATTGGCGGCGAGCACAGATACGCAGTATTTT. The chain uses TRBV9 and TRBJ2-3; D remains unclear. Per germline, CDR1 SGDLS and CDR2 YYNGEE. V was shortened by 0 bases and J by 0 bases, with 14 bases between the two germline ends. The CDR3 is 17 amino acids.

V is TRBV7-9 and J is TRBJ2-7; D ambiguous. The V gene lost 1 base and the J gene lost 6 bases, with 10 bases spanning the gap. CDR3 length: 13 residues. CDR1 is SEHNR, CDR2 FQNEAQ, per germline (reference sequence). The CDR3 region is CASSLGASSEQYF. CDR3 nucleotide sequence: TGTGCCAGCAGCTTAGGGGCCAGTTCCGAGCAGTACTTC.

The chain joins TRBV28 to TRBJ2-2; 7 nucleotides agree with TRBD2. The ends lost 3 bases at V and 6 bases at J; junction bases unmatched: 7. Germline V lookup: CDR1 MDHEN, CDR2 SYDVKM. The CDR3 spans 15 residues. The CDR3 sequence is CASSFTPLAAGELFF. CDR3 DNA: TGTGCCAGCAGTTTCACCCCTCTAGCGGCCGGGGAGCTGTTTTTT.

The chain employs TRBV7-2 and TRBJ1-2; D possibly corresponds to TRBD1 (6 bases). Trimming pared 0 bases from V and 4 bases from J, leaving 15 bases between. The CDR3 length is 16 residues. CDR1 and CDR2 (germline): SGHTA, FQGNSA. The CDR3 loop is CASSLAPPRGGYGYTF. In DNA form, the CDR3 reads TGTGCCAGCAGCTTAGCCCCCCCCAGGGGCGGCTATGGCTACACCTTC.

The V gene is TRBV7-9, the J gene TRBJ2-7; possible D gene TRBD1, 5 bases. V was cut by 4 bases and J by 2 bases, with 12 bases left in between. Germline V gene lookup returns CDR1 SEHNR and CDR2 FQNEAQ (reference sequence). This CDR3 has 14 residues. The CDR3 here is CASSSTTTAYEQYF. CDR3 coding DNA: TGTGCCAGCAGCTCCACCACGACAGCCTACGAGCAGTACTTC.

This clone was detected only a few times. The rearrangement joins TRBV2 to TRBJ1-2; TRBD1 might be the D (6 bases). The CDR3 is 15 amino acids. V was clipped by 6 bases and J by 1 base, with 15 bases between them. CDR1 and CDR2 from the germline V gene are SNHLY and FYNNEI. The CDR3 DNA is TGTGCCAGCAGGGAGTACAGGGCGATTAACTATGGCTACACCTTC. Translation: CASREYRAINYGYTF. Using reference TRBV2 and TRBJ1-2 for the parts outside the CDR3, the full variable domain is EPEVTQTPSHQVTQMGQEVILRCVPISNHLYFYWYRQILGQKVEFLVSFYNNEISEKSEIFDDQFSVERPDGSNFTLKIRSTKLEDSAMYFCASREYRAINYGYTFGSGTRLTVV.

This rearrangement joins TRBV28 to TRBJ1-1; tentatively, D is TRBD1 (6 bases). The CDR3 is 14 residues long. V was clipped by 5 bases and J by 1 base, with 11 bases between them. Germline CDR1 is MDHEN and CDR2 is SYDVKM. The CDR3 DNA reads as TGTGCCAGCAGTCGCGACAGGTGGAACACTGAAGCTTTCTTT. Its protein is CASSRDRWNTEAFF.

This chain uses TRBV29-1 with TRBJ2-2; D gene unclear. CDR1 is SQVTM, CDR2 ANQGSEA, per germline. V was shortened by 0 bases and J by 5 bases, with 10 bases between the two germline ends. This CDR3 is built from 14 residues. The CDR3 protein is CSVEEERGTGELFF. The CDR3 nucleotides are TGCAGCGTTGAAGAAGAGAGAGGAACCGGGGAGCTGTTTTTT.

The chain combines TRBV5-1 with TRBJ2-3; no definite D call. The CDR3 contains 17 residues. Germline CDR1 reads SGHRS; CDR2 reads YFSETQ. Trimming removed 1 base at V and 6 bases at J, with 21 bases between. This CDR3 reads CASSLSASGANPDTQYF. The CDR3 nucleotides are TGCGCCAGCAGCTTGTCGGCTTCTGGAGCGAACCCCGATACGCAGTATTTT.

The chain uses TRBV19 and TRBJ1-1, with D uncertain. Germline lookup yields CDR1 LNHDA and CDR2 SQIVND (reference sequence). Trimming stripped 7 bases from V and 2 bases from J, with 8 bases between. This CDR3 comprises 12 residues. The CDR3 region is CASKDFNTEAFF. The CDR3 bases are TGTGCCAGTAAGGACTTCAACACTGAAGCTTTCTTT.

The chain has TRBV12-5 and TRBJ2-1; maybe TRBD1 (6 bases). Between the trimmed V and J ends, which lost 6 bases and 9 bases, there was a span of 12 bases. Germline V gives CDR1 LGHNT, CDR2 FRNRAP. The CDR3 is 12 residues long. The CDR3 here is CASGSGTPEQFF. The DNA of the CDR3 is TGTGCTAGTGGATCCGGGACACCTGAGCAGTTCTTC.

The rearrangement links TRBV27 to TRBJ1-3; D perhaps matches TRBD1 (6 bases). V dropped 5 bases and J dropped 4 bases, with 15 bases sitting between them. In germline, CDR1 is MNHEY, CDR2 SMNVEV (reference sequence). This CDR3 spans 15 amino acids. For the CDR3, the DNA is TGTGCCAGCAGTCGTGGTTCAGGGGCCGGAAACACCATATATTTT. This translates into CASSRGSGAGNTIYF.

The chain couples TRBV10-2 to TRBJ2-2; 10 bases line up with TRBD2. With 7 bases clipped from V and 2 bases from J, the junction kept 4 bases outside the gene matches. CDR3 length equals 15 residues. Germline-derived CDR1 and CDR2 are WSHSY and SAAADI. The CDR3 bases are TGCGCCAGCACCTTAGCGGGGGGCAACACCGGGGAGCTGTTTTTT. It translates to CASTLAGGNTGELFF.

The table lists this clone with a few counts. Within the sample, other DNA sequences also encode this same CDR3. The chain carries TRBV29-1 and TRBJ2-3; D is possibly TRBD1 (5 bases). Between the trimmed V and J ends, which lost 2 bases and 4 bases, there was a span of 7 bases. The CDR3 contains 12 residues. Looked up from germline, CDR1 is SQVTM and CDR2 is ANQGSEA. As DNA, the CDR3 is TGCAGCGTTGAAAGGGGCCCAGATACGCAGTATTTT. Protein: CSVERGPDTQYF.

The table lists this clone with a count of one. CDR3 loop: CASSPQSGTYNEQFF. The CDR3 DNA sequence: TGTGCCAGCAGCCCCCAGTCCGGGACCTACAATGAGCAGTTCTTC. J is TRBJ2-1 and V is TRBV7-2; possibly TRBD2 for D (5 bases). The CDR3 contains 15 residues. The germline gives CDR1 SGHTA, CDR2 FQGNSA. Trimming removed 5 bases at V and 2 bases at J, with 13 bases between.

V usage is TRBV28 and J usage is TRBJ2-5; possible D gene TRBD1, 7 bases. The CDR3 runs 15 residues. Germline CDR1 and CDR2: MDHEN and SYDVKM. V lost 2 bases and J 4 bases, leaving 14 bases between the germline ends. DNA for the CDR3: TGTGCCAGCAGTTTAACTCCAGGGGGAGGAGAGACCCAGTACTTC. Residues: CASSLTPGGGETQYF.

V and J are TRBV5-1 and TRBJ2-5; 16 nucleotides match TRBD2. With 7 bases clipped from V and 5 bases from J, the junction kept 5 bases outside the gene matches. The CDR3 runs to 15 residues. Germline V lookup: CDR1 SGHRS, CDR2 YFSETQ. The CDR3 DNA reads as TGCGCCAGCCGGGGACTAGCGGGGGGGCCGGAGACCCAGTACTTC. It is translated as CASRGLAGGPETQYF.

This clone was seen a few times. This chain links TRBV4-3 with TRBJ1-1, with D tentatively TRBD1 (5 bases). The ends were cut back, 7 bases at V and 2 bases at J, with 8 bases in the middle. Germline-derived CDR1 and CDR2 are LGHNA and YSLEER. The CDR3 contains 12 residues. In DNA, the CDR3 is TGCGCCAGCACCGACAGTAACACTGAAGCTTTCTTT. It codes for CASTDSNTEAFF.

This clone was observed a few times. CDR3 coding DNA: TGTGCCAGCAATCGACAGGGTACTGTGGCCGGGGAGCTGTTTTTT. Encoded protein: CASNRQGTVAGELFF. The chain combines TRBV5-5 with TRBJ2-2, with 7 bases identical to TRBD1. The CDR3 is made up of 15 amino acids. Germline V gene sequence: CDR1 SGHKS, CDR2 YYEKEE (reference sequence). The junction had 11 bases not matched to a gene; V was cut back by 6 bases and J by 6 bases.

The chain couples TRBV19 to TRBJ1-1; D unresolved. The V end was cut by 3 bases, the J end by 1 base, with 3 bases between. The CDR3 is 12 amino acids. Germline CDR1 is LNHDA and CDR2 is SQIVND (reference sequence). The chain's CDR3 is CASSMRNTEAFF. The CDR3 DNA is TGTGCCAGTAGTATGAGGAACACTGAAGCTTTCTTT.

This rearrangement joins TRBV28 to TRBJ2-7, with D possibly matching TRBD2 (7 bases). Trimming pared 10 bases from V and 3 bases from J, leaving 13 bases between. Germline V gives CDR1 MDHEN, CDR2 SYDVKM. The CDR3 contains 12 residues. The CDR3 sequence is CAIEGEGYEQYF. The CDR3 bases are TGTGCCATTGAGGGGGAGGGCTACGAGCAGTACTTC.

The rearrangement joins TRBV14 to TRBJ2-7; possible D gene TRBD1, 6 bases. V was pared by 2 bases and J by 0 bases, with 17 bases between. The CDR3 is 17 residues long. CDR1 SGHDN and CDR2 FVKESK come from the germline V gene. This CDR3 is CASSQWEGTPLSYEQYF. The CDR3 nucleotides read TGTGCCAGCAGCCAATGGGAAGGGACACCTCTCTCCTACGAGCAGTACTTC. The complete variable domain, with remaining parts taken from reference TRBV14 and TRBJ2-7, reads EAGVTQFPSHSVIEKGQTVTLRCDPISGHDNLYWYRRVMGKEIKFLLHFVKESKQDESGMPNNRFLAERTGGTYSTLKVQPAELEDSGVYFCASSQWEGTPLSYEQYFGPGTRLTVT.

This chain connects TRBV30 to TRBJ2-1; 10 positions match TRBD2. Unmatched junction bases numbered 7, after V lost 2 bases and J lost 6 bases. Germline V gives CDR1 GTSNPN, CDR2 SVGIG (reference sequence). The CDR3 covers 15 residues. The CDR3 spells CAWSPSGSRGNEQFF. CDR3 nucleotide sequence: TGTGCCTGGAGTCCTAGCGGGAGCCGGGGCAATGAGCAGTTCTTC.

The table lists this clone with many counts. V gene TRBV9 combines with J gene TRBJ1-1; D is possibly TRBD1 (5 bases). Trimming removed 0 bases from V and 3 bases from J, with 9 bases in between. Per germline, CDR1 SGDLS and CDR2 YYNGEE. The CDR3 has 14 residues. CDR3 coding DNA: TGTGCCAGCAGCGTAGGAGACAGTTACACTGAAGCTTTCTTT. Encoded protein: CASSVGDSYTEAFF.

This clone was seen a single time. This rearrangement joins TRBV5-1 to TRBJ1-1; a possible D gene is TRBD1 (5 bases). This CDR3 contains 14 residues. Germline V CDR1 and CDR2: SGHRS, YFSETQ. V was cut by 4 bases and J by 1 base, with 11 bases left in between. CDR3 loop: CASSGVGGNTEAFF. The CDR3 nucleotides read TGCGCCAGCAGCGGGGTGGGGGGGAACACTGAAGCTTTCTTT.

This clone appeared once. The identical CDR3 is also encoded by other nucleotide sequences in the sample. The chain uses TRBV7-2 and TRBJ1-6; D is uncertain. Germline V lookup: CDR1 SGHTA, CDR2 FQGNSA. This CDR3 has 15 residues. The V end lost 1 base, the J end lost 7 bases, and 11 bases lay between the germline ends. CDR3 DNA: TGTGCCAGCAGCTTAGGGAGTTTAACCAATTCACCCCTCCACTTT. Its translation: CASSLGSLTNSPLHF. Together with reference TRBV7-2 and TRBJ1-6, the CDR3 gives the full variable domain: GAGVSQSPSNKVTEKGKDVELRCDPISGHTALYWYRQSLGQGLEFLIYFQGNSAPDKSGLPSDRFSAERTGGSVSTLTIQRTQQEDSAVYLCASSLGSLTNSPLHFGNGTRLTVT.

This clone was picked up a small number of times. V gene TRBV19 combines with J gene TRBJ2-7; D might be TRBD1 (7 bases). Germline lookup yields CDR1 LNHDA and CDR2 SQIVND (reference sequence). Trimming took 3 bases from V and 7 from J, leaving 13 bases between them. This CDR3 region has 13 residues. The CDR3 protein is CASSMQGGIEQYF. The CDR3 DNA follows: TGTGCCAGTAGTATGCAGGGGGGTATTGAGCAGTACTTC.

This chain connects TRBV18 to TRBJ2-4, with 11 bases fitting TRBD2. The V segment lost 3 bases and the J segment 5 bases; nucleotides outside the gene matches: 6. Germline V gene data show CDR1 as KGHSH and CDR2 as LQKENI. CDR3 length equals 16 residues. Here the CDR3 DNA reads TGTGCCAGCTCACCCGGTCTAGCGGGAGGAGAAAACATTCAGTACTTC. This encodes CASSPGLAGGENIQYF.

The chain couples TRBV30 to TRBJ2-3; TRBD2 might be the D (6 bases). Trimming pared 7 bases from V and 0 bases from J, leaving 26 bases between. Looked up from germline, CDR1 is GTSNPN and CDR2 is SVGIG (reference sequence). This CDR3 is 18 amino acids long. CDR3: CASITGRSGATSTDTQYF. DNA for the CDR3: TGTGCCTCCATTACAGGCCGTAGCGGAGCTACTAGCACAGATACGCAGTATTTT.